A single sample is the source of the 11 T cell receptor beta chains below, sequenced in a study of T cell responses to AZD1222 COVID-19 vaccine. TCRdb's table, derived via immunoSEQ multiplex PCR, lists solely in-frame clones and lacks some. The table records around 100,000 clones, over 90% of them present only once. Sequencing used peripheral blood, obtained on day 0 of AZD1222 vaccination. The source of these receptors is an adult in good health.

V gene TRBV7-9 combines with J gene TRBJ1-4; a weak D match, TRBD1 (6 bases). Trimming stripped 6 bases from V and 8 bases from J, with 22 bases between. This CDR3 comprises 16 residues. The germline V gene has CDR1 SEHNR and CDR2 FQNEAQ (reference sequence). CDR3 loop: CASRPALKERGEKLFF. The DNA for the CDR3 is TGTGCCAGCAGGCCCGCCTTAAAAGAGAGGGGGGAAAAACTGTTTTTT.

The rearrangement links TRBV5-5 to TRBJ1-1; D ambiguous. The V end was cut by 3 bases, the J end by 0 bases, with 6 bases between. The CDR3 is made up of 13 amino acids. CDR1 SGHKS and CDR2 YYEKEE come from the germline V gene (reference sequence). The CDR3 bases are TGTGCCAGCAGCTACAGCATGAACACTGAAGCTTTCTTT. Its translation: CASSYSMNTEAFF.

V gene TRBV19 combines with J gene TRBJ2-5; 7 bases are shared with TRBD1. Germline V gives CDR1 LNHDA, CDR2 SQIVND (reference sequence). The CDR3 contains 13 residues. Trimming removed 3 bases from V and 7 bases from J; junction bases left unmatched: 5. This CDR3 reads CASSIQGDPTQYF. The CDR3 region has the DNA TGTGCCAGTAGTATTCAGGGGGACCCGACCCAGTACTTC.

The genes are TRBV5-6 and TRBJ2-7, with no clear D. Germline-derived CDR1 and CDR2 are SGHDT and YYEEEE. CDR3 length equals 13 residues. V lost 4 bases, J lost 0 bases, and 8 bases lay in between. The CDR3 region has the DNA TGTGCCAGCAGCGGCAGGAGCTCCTACGAGCAGTACTTC. Its protein is CASSGRSSYEQYF.

This clone was picked up one time. In nucleotides, the CDR3 is TGTGCCAGCAGCCAAGATTCGGTGGAAGCTAACTATGGCTACACCTTC. Translated: CASSQDSVEANYGYTF. This chain uses TRBV14 with TRBJ1-2; D remains ambiguous. The CDR3 spans 16 residues. Germline V gene lookup returns CDR1 SGHDN and CDR2 FVKESK. V lost 0 bases and J lost 0, with 11 bases in between.

The chain couples TRBV29-1 to TRBJ2-5; D possibly uses TRBD1 or TRBD2 (5 bases each). In germline, CDR1 is SQVTM, CDR2 ANQGSEA. Trimming removed 6 bases at V and 3 bases at J, with 11 bases between. This CDR3 has 12 amino acids. CDR3 nucleotide sequence: TGCAGCGTAGGTCAGGGAGAAGAGACCCAGTACTTC. Translating it yields CSVGQGEETQYF.

The chain couples TRBV24-1 to TRBJ1-2; TRBD1 is a possible D gene (5 bases). Germline loops: CDR1 KGHDR, CDR2 SFDVKD. The CDR3 runs 16 residues. V shed 5 bases and J shed 4 bases, with 19 bases lying between them. The CDR3 DNA sequence: TGTGCCACCAGTGGAATTGGGACGGACCAATTCTATGGCTACACCTTC. Residues: CATSGIGTDQFYGYTF.

The genes are TRBV14 and TRBJ1-1; D is possibly TRBD1 (6 bases). The germline V gene encodes CDR1 SGHDN and CDR2 FVKESK. The CDR3 contains 15 residues. The V and J ends lost 3 bases and 0 bases respectively, with 11 bases between them. The CDR3 DNA reads TGTGCCAGCAGCCAGGAGGGGGGATTGAACACTGAAGCTTTCTTT. Translating it yields CASSQEGGLNTEAFF.

The chain links TRBV5-1 to TRBJ2-3, with 7 positions matching TRBD1. CDR3 length: 16 amino acids. In germline, CDR1 is SGHRS, CDR2 YFSETQ. V gave up 0 bases and J gave up 2 bases; unmatched junction bases: 6. This chain's CDR3 is CASSLGPGQATDTQYF. In DNA form, the CDR3 reads TGCGCCAGCAGCTTGGGTCCCGGACAGGCCACAGATACGCAGTATTTT.

The chain is built from TRBV7-9 and TRBJ1-5; D gene uncertain. CDR3 length equals 12 residues. The germline V gene encodes CDR1 SEHNR and CDR2 FQNEAQ (reference sequence). V gave up 5 bases and J gave up 7 bases, with 9 bases separating them. The CDR3 protein is CASSRTGQPQHF. CDR3 coding DNA: TGTGCCAGCAGCCGGACGGGCCAGCCCCAGCATTTT.

Only one count was recorded for this clone. This sequence joins TRBV7-8 and TRBJ1-6; 10 bases fit TRBD1. Germline CDR1 and CDR2: SGHVS and FQNEAQ. V trimming: 7 bases; J trimming: 6 bases; junction bases outside the gene matches: 3. CDR3 size: 14 residues. CDR3 in amino acids: CASTRTGGNSPLHF. CDR3 sequence (DNA): TGTGCCAGCACCAGGACAGGGGGTAATTCACCCCTCCACTTT.